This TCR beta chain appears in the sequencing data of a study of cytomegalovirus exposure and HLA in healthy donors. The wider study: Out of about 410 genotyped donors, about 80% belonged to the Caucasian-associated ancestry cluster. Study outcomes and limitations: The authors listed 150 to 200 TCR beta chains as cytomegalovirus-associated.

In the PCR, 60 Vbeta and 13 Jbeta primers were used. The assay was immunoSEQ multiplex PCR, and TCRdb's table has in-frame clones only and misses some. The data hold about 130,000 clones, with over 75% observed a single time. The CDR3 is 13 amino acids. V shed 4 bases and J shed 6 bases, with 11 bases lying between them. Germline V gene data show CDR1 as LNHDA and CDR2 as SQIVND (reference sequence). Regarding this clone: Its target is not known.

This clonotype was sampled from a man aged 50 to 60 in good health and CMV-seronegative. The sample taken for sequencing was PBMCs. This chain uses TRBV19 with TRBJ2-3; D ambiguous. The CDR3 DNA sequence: TGTGCCAGTAGTACCCGTCCTGAGGATACGCAGTATTTT. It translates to CASSTRPEDTQYF. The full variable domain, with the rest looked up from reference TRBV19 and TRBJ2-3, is DGGITQSPKYLFRKEGQNVTLSCEQNLNHDAMYWYRQDPGQGLRLIYYSQIVNDFQKGDIAEGYSVSREKKESFPLTVTSAQKNPTAFYLCASSTRPEDTQYFGPGTRLTVL.